This T cell receptor (beta chain) came from a study of identical twins. Study-wide findings and caveats: Models predicted less out-of-frame TCR alpha sharing in monozygotic twins than was found.

TCRdb analysed the 5' RACE reads with MiXCR anew, one entry per CDR3 protein. The repertoire holds hundreds of thousands of distinct CDR3 sequences, with around 21% as singletons. The CDR3 contains 14 residues. The germline CDR1 and CDR2 sequences are SGHRS and YFSETQ. V dropped 3 bases and J dropped 6 bases, with 12 bases sitting between them. This clonotype was found a few times. Antigen unknown. This same sample was also taken into another study, of T cells expressing NK-cell markers. That study adds: Sequencing covered eight donors, seven HCMV-seropositive and one seronegative.

This chain connects TRBV5-1 to TRBJ2-2; tentatively, D is TRBD1 or TRBD2 (5 bases each). What was sequenced was PBMCs. The clonotype comes from a woman younger than 30 in good health. The CDR3 region has the DNA TGCGCCAGCAGCTCAGGGACGCTCTCCGGGGAGCTGTTTTTT. It specifies CASSSGTLSGELFF. Using reference TRBV5-1 and TRBJ2-2 for the parts outside the CDR3, the full variable domain is KAGVTQTPRYLIKTRGQQVTLSCSPISGHRSVSWYQQTPGQGLQFLFEYFSETQRNKGNFPGRFSGRQFSNSRSEMNVSTLELGDSALYLCASSSGTLSGELFFGEGSRLTVL.